A few counts support the clone carrying this TCR beta chain. Its antigen is unknown. The CDR3 loop spans 15 amino acids. Germline loops: CDR1 MDHEN, CDR2 SYDVKM. Trimming left V 4 bases short and J 5 bases short, with 14 bases between. From the 5' RACE reads, TCRdb called clonotypes with MiXCR, one entry per CDR3 protein. The table shows roughly 570,000 distinct CDR3 sequences, with 9.6% occurring only once. This sample was taken from a study of identical twins. Study outcomes and limitations: Surplus twin overlap in beta out-of-frame sequences was less pronounced. Twins shared out-of-frame alpha sequences with excess low generation probability. Cord blood beta clonotypes that were abundant carried fewer insertions, and memory repertoires showed no such trend. The same donors were not followed; conclusions instead depended on cross-sectional statistical analysis.

This sample was also put to use in a study of yellow fever vaccine responses in identical twins.

The V gene is TRBV28, the J gene TRBJ2-2, with a tentative D call TRBD2 (6 bases). Sequenced sample: PBMCs. The clonotype originates from a woman between 18 and 29 years old in good health. The chain's CDR3 is CASSSRRAYTGELFF. The CDR3 bases are TGTGCCAGCAGTTCCCGGAGGGCGTATACCGGGGAGCTGTTTTTT.